A selection of T cell receptor beta chains follows, all from one sample in a study of Graves' ophthalmopathy and Graves' hyperthyroidism. From the multiplex PCR reads, TCRdb called clonotypes with MiXCR, one entry per CDR3 protein. The sample consists of roughly 1.1 million distinct CDR3 sequences, 36% of them appearing once. Sequencing used peripheral blood or thyroid tissue (not recorded which). These receptors were collected from an adult man with Graves' hyperthyroidism. Both conserved end residues are part of each CDR3. A D gene is named only where the DNA matches it firmly. Clone size is not always given. Where it is, it says once, few, many or a class for expanded clones.

j_call: TRBJ2-7
clone_size: NA
v_call: TRBV5-1
d_call: NA
cdr3_nt: TGCGCCAGCACCTTTGGAGGGGGTTACGAGCAGTACTTC
cdr3_aa: CASTFGGGYEQYF

j_call: TRBJ1-2
clone_size: many
v_call: TRBV12-3/TRBV12-4
d_call: NA
cdr3_nt: TGTGCCAGCAGCCCCCGCAGTCGTGGCTACACCTTC
cdr3_aa: CASSPRSRGYTF

j_call: TRBJ2-7
clone_size: NA
v_call: TRBV7-2
d_call: NA
cdr3_nt: TGTGCCAGCAGCTTCCCGACAGGCACCTACGAGCAGTACTTC
cdr3_aa: CASSFPTGTYEQYF

j_call: TRBJ2-7
clone_size: few
v_call: TRBV10-2
d_call: TRBD2
cdr3_nt: TGCGCCAGCAGTGAGTCCAGCGGGAGGGCTGCACTCAAGCAGTACTTC
cdr3_aa: CASSESSGRAALKQYF

j_call: TRBJ1-2
clone_size: NA
v_call: TRBV7-2
d_call: NA
cdr3_nt: TGTGCCGGCAGCCGCGGGCCTCTAGGCTACACCTTC
cdr3_aa: CAGSRGPLGYTF

j_call: TRBJ1-2
clone_size: few
v_call: TRBV4-2
d_call: NA
cdr3_nt: TGTGCCAGCAGCCAAGATTGGGGCCAGGGCGACTATGGCTACACCTTC
cdr3_aa: CASSQDWGQGDYGYTF

j_call: TRBJ1-4
clone_size: NA
v_call: TRBV20-1
d_call: TRBD1
cdr3_nt: TGCAGTGCTCCCAGGGGGCGAGCGGTGGGGAAACTGTTTTTT
cdr3_aa: CSAPRGRAVGKLFF

j_call: TRBJ2-5
clone_size: NA
v_call: TRBV18
d_call: NA
cdr3_nt: TGTGCCAGCTCACCACTAAAGGGTGGAGAGACCCAGTACTTC
cdr3_aa: CASSPLKGGETQYF

j_call: TRBJ2-7
clone_size: NA
v_call: TRBV15
d_call: NA
cdr3_nt: TGTGCCTGGGCCCCCGAGACCTACGAGCAGTACTTC
cdr3_aa: CAWAPETYEQYF

j_call: TRBJ1-2
clone_size: NA
v_call: TRBV12-3/TRBV12-4
d_call: NA
cdr3_nt: TGTGCCAGCAGTGCCGGGACACACAGTCGCTATGGCTACACCTTC
cdr3_aa: CASSAGTHSRYGYTF

j_call: TRBJ2-2
clone_size: NA
v_call: TRBV7-2
d_call: NA
cdr3_nt: TGTGCCAGCAGCCAGCACGAACGGGTCCGGGGCCTCTCTAACACCGGGGAGCTGTTTTTT
cdr3_aa: CASSQHERVRGLSNTGELFF

j_call: TRBJ2-7
clone_size: many
v_call: TRBV11-2
d_call: NA
cdr3_nt: TGTGCCAGCAGCTTAACGCGGGTACAGGCCTTTACCTACGAGCAGTACTTC
cdr3_aa: CASSLTRVQAFTYEQYF

j_call: TRBJ1-2
clone_size: many
v_call: TRBV29-1
d_call: NA
cdr3_nt: TGCAGCGTTGCGGGGGGCGTTAACTATGGCTACACCTTC
cdr3_aa: CSVAGGVNYGYTF

j_call: TRBJ1-2
clone_size: many
v_call: TRBV7-9
d_call: TRBD1
cdr3_nt: TGTGCCAGCAGCCGAGGGGACAGGGAGGACTATGGCTACACCTTC
cdr3_aa: CASSRGDREDYGYTF

j_call: TRBJ1-2
clone_size: many
v_call: TRBV7-9
d_call: TRBD1
cdr3_nt: TGTGCCAGCACCCACCAAGGGGGCCTATATTACACCTTC
cdr3_aa: CASTHQGGLYYTF

j_call: TRBJ1-6
clone_size: NA
v_call: TRBV20-1
d_call: NA
cdr3_nt: TGCAGTGCTACCGAGGGGGACACGAATTCACCCCTCCACTTT
cdr3_aa: CSATEGDTNSPLHF

j_call: TRBJ1-2
clone_size: NA
v_call: TRBV9
d_call: NA
cdr3_nt: TGTGCCAGCAGCCCGAAAGCAGGGGGCTACACCTTC
cdr3_aa: CASSPKAGGYTF

j_call: TRBJ2-7
clone_size: many
v_call: TRBV29-1
d_call: TRBD1
cdr3_nt: TGCAGCGCTTCCACCGGGACAGGGTCCCTCGAGCAGTACTTC
cdr3_aa: CSASTGTGSLEQYF

j_call: TRBJ1-2
clone_size: many
v_call: TRBV7-2
d_call: NA
cdr3_nt: TGTGCCAGCAGCTCAAATGGAGGCACCTATGGCTACACCTTC
cdr3_aa: CASSSNGGTYGYTF

j_call: TRBJ2-7
clone_size: many
v_call: TRBV10-3
d_call: NA
cdr3_nt: TGTGCCATCAGTGACGCCTACGAGCAGTACTTC
cdr3_aa: CAISDAYEQYF

j_call: TRBJ2-7
clone_size: few
v_call: TRBV3-1
d_call: NA
cdr3_nt: TGTGCCAGCAGCCCGTCGAATGGTGGCGGCTACGAGCAGTACTTC
cdr3_aa: CASSPSNGGGYEQYF

j_call: TRBJ2-7
clone_size: many
v_call: TRBV2
d_call: NA
cdr3_nt: TGTGCCAGCAGCGATCTCTGGACGGTTACCTACGAGCAGTACTTC
cdr3_aa: CASSDLWTVTYEQYF

j_call: TRBJ2-7
clone_size: NA
v_call: TRBV7-1
d_call: NA
cdr3_nt: TGTGCCAGCAGCTCCGAAGCTAGCGCCTCCTACGAGCAGTACTTC
cdr3_aa: CASSSEASASYEQYF

j_call: TRBJ1-6
clone_size: NA
v_call: TRBV7-8
d_call: NA
cdr3_nt: TGCGCCAGCAGCCAAGAAATTGCGAGCTCCTATAATTCACCCCTCCACTTT
cdr3_aa: CASSQEIASSYNSPLHF

j_call: TRBJ1-1
clone_size: few
v_call: TRBV11-2
d_call: NA
cdr3_nt: TGTGCCAGCAGCTTAGAGGTATATTATGAAGCTTTCTTT
cdr3_aa: CASSLEVYYEAFF

j_call: TRBJ2-7
clone_size: many
v_call: TRBV5-8
d_call: NA
cdr3_nt: TGTGCCAGCAGCTTGGCCCTAGGATTCTCCTACGAGCAGTACTTC
cdr3_aa: CASSLALGFSYEQYF

j_call: TRBJ2-7
clone_size: NA
v_call: TRBV7-9
d_call: TRBD1
cdr3_nt: TGTGCCAGCAGCTCCCCGGGACAGAACTACGAGCAGTACTTC
cdr3_aa: CASSSPGQNYEQYF

j_call: TRBJ2-5
clone_size: NA
v_call: TRBV2
d_call: NA
cdr3_nt: TGTGCCAGCAGTGAAATCCCCCCGGTCTACCAAGAGACCCAGTACTTC
cdr3_aa: CASSEIPPVYQETQYF

j_call: TRBJ2-5
clone_size: few
v_call: TRBV12-3/TRBV12-4
d_call: TRBD2
cdr3_nt: TGTGCCAGCAGTTTACGGGCCGGGACTAGCGGGGTACAAGAGACCCAGTACTTC
cdr3_aa: CASSLRAGTSGVQETQYF

j_call: TRBJ2-5
clone_size: few
v_call: TRBV7-9
d_call: NA
cdr3_nt: TGTGCCAGCAGTTTGGCAGGTACCCCGAGGGAGACCCAGTACTTC
cdr3_aa: CASSLAGTPRETQYF

j_call: TRBJ1-2
clone_size: many
v_call: TRBV10-3
d_call: NA
cdr3_nt: TGTGCCAGCAGCCAACAGGGCGGCTACACCTTC
cdr3_aa: CASSQQGGYTF

j_call: TRBJ2-5
clone_size: many
v_call: TRBV7-2
d_call: NA
cdr3_nt: TGTGCCAGCAGCATCGGACAGATAGAGAAAGAGACCCAGTACTTC
cdr3_aa: CASSIGQIEKETQYF

j_call: TRBJ2-5
clone_size: NA
v_call: TRBV29-1
d_call: TRBD1
cdr3_nt: TGCAGCGTTGGGGTGACAGGGTCCCGAGTGAGCCAGTACTTC
cdr3_aa: CSVGVTGSRVSQYF

j_call: TRBJ2-7
clone_size: many
v_call: TRBV20-1
d_call: NA
cdr3_nt: TGCAGCGTGGTGAGACCGAACAGGTACTCCTACGAGCAGTACTTC
cdr3_aa: CSVVRPNRYSYEQYF

j_call: TRBJ2-7
clone_size: many
v_call: TRBV20-1
d_call: TRBD2
cdr3_nt: TGCAGTGCCATTAGCGGGAGGGCAGACTCCTACGAGCAGTACTTC
cdr3_aa: CSAISGRADSYEQYF

j_call: TRBJ1-2
clone_size: NA
v_call: TRBV2
d_call: TRBD1
cdr3_nt: TGTGCCAGCCAAGAGGGGACAGGTGGCTACACCTTC
cdr3_aa: CASQEGTGGYTF

j_call: TRBJ1-4
clone_size: NA
v_call: TRBV12-3/TRBV12-4
d_call: TRBD1
cdr3_nt: TGTGCCAGCAGTGGGGGACAGGGGAAACTGTTTTTT
cdr3_aa: CASSGGQGKLFF

j_call: TRBJ1-2
clone_size: NA
v_call: TRBV3-1
d_call: NA
cdr3_nt: TGTGCCAGCAGCCAAGATCTGGGCACGTCCACCTATAACTATGGCTACACCTTC
cdr3_aa: CASSQDLGTSTYNYGYTF

j_call: TRBJ1-1
clone_size: few
v_call: TRBV6-5
d_call: NA
cdr3_nt: TGTGCCAGCAGTTACTCGGATGGGGTAGCTTTCTTT
cdr3_aa: CASSYSDGVAFF

j_call: TRBJ1-1
clone_size: many
v_call: TRBV20-1
d_call: TRBD1
cdr3_nt: TGCAGTGCTAGACCCGGACAGGACGTTGAAGCTTTCTTT
cdr3_aa: CSARPGQDVEAFF

j_call: TRBJ2-7
clone_size: many
v_call: TRBV15
d_call: TRBD1
cdr3_nt: TGTGCCACCAGCAGAGAAATTACAGGGGCCGAGCAGTACTTC
cdr3_aa: CATSREITGAEQYF

j_call: TRBJ1-2
clone_size: NA
v_call: TRBV25-1
d_call: NA
cdr3_nt: TGTGCCAGCAGCGTTGACACGACCCAGGAGGGCTACACCTTC
cdr3_aa: CASSVDTTQEGYTF

j_call: TRBJ1-4
clone_size: NA
v_call: TRBV20-1
d_call: TRBD1
cdr3_nt: TGCAGTGGCGAGGGACAGGGTGAAAAACTGTTTTTT
cdr3_aa: CSGEGQGEKLFF